Only a few counts were recorded for the clone carrying this TCR beta chain. The antigen is not known. This entry belongs to a study of human T cells and chemical hapten exposure. As to time point: pre-sensitization, week 0. Sample treatment: therapeutic diphenylcyclopropenone sensitization with weekly scalp DPC. Germline-derived CDR1 and CDR2 are MDHEN and SYDVKM. Deletions cut 2 bases from V and 5 bases from J, with 20 bases between. The length of the CDR3 is 17 residues. Whole-study findings and limits: Sensitizing with DPC caused no change in TCRs above 1 in 1000 frequency.

Each CDR3 protein is one row after TCRdb ran MiXCR on the RACE reads. The sample contains some 360,000 distinct CDR3 sequences, approximately 5% of which appear only once. The clonotype originates from a woman in her forties or fifties with alopecia areata. Some clones in this sample may be carry-over from other donors' samples. The V and J genes are TRBV28 and TRBJ2-3; perhaps TRBD2 as D (5 bases). The material was whole blood, obtained in connection with sensitization to the hapten diphenylcyclopropenone (DPC). This CDR3 reads CASSLPPDSRAGDTQYF. The CDR3 bases are TGTGCCAGCAGTTTACCCCCCGACTCGCGGGCGGGAGATACGCAGTATTTT.